One and the same sample provided the 3 T cell receptor beta chains below, sequenced in a study of blood T cells in healthy people across ages. With a J-beta primer mix and a sample-barcoded 5' primer, a second PCR ran roughly 6 to 12 cycles. TCRdb itself ran the 5' RACE reads through MiXCR, one entry per CDR3 protein. The sample contains around 1,600,000 distinct CDR3 sequences, roughly two fifths of which appear only once. Material for sequencing was blood. The receptors originated from a young woman in good health.

This clonotype occurred a few times. The V call is TRBV7-2, the J call TRBJ2-1, with TRBD2 as a possible D gene (5 bases). Trimming cost V 3 bases and J 1 base, with 10 bases left between them. Germline values: CDR1 SGHTA, CDR2 FQGNSA. This CDR3 spans 15 amino acids. CDR3 protein: CASSFARLSYNEQFF. The CDR3 nucleotides read TGTGCCAGCAGCTTCGCGAGACTATCCTACAATGAGCAGTTCTTC.

The chain recombines TRBV29-1 with TRBJ1-1; 7 bases are shared with TRBD1. From germline, CDR1 is SQVTM and CDR2 ANQGSEA. The J segment lost 8 bases and the V segment lost 3 bases, leaving 6 bases of the junction unmatched. The CDR3 is 12 amino acids. CDR3 region: CSVDRGASEAFF. The DNA of the CDR3 is TGCAGCGTTGACAGGGGGGCGTCCGAAGCTTTCTTT.

This chain's CDR3 is CASNTETANTGELFF. The CDR3 DNA is TGTGCCAGCAATACGGAGACCGCGAACACCGGGGAGCTGTTTTTT. The V and J genes are TRBV7-2 and TRBJ2-2; no firm D call. The V end lost 7 bases, the J end lost 0 bases, and 12 bases lay between the germline ends. In germline, CDR1 is SGHTA, CDR2 FQGNSA. This CDR3 spans 15 amino acids. Full variable domain (outside the CDR3, taken from reference TRBV7-2 and TRBJ2-2): GAGVSQSPSNKVTEKGKDVELRCDPISGHTALYWYRQSLGQGLEFLIYFQGNSAPDKSGLPSDRFSAERTGGSVSTLTIQRTQQEDSAVYLCASNTETANTGELFFGEGSRLTVL.